Below, 3 T cell receptor beta chains from the same sample are listed, as sequenced in a study of blood T cell repertoires in COVID-19. Data came from immunoSEQ multiplex PCR; TCRdb stores just in-frame clones and leaves some out. The sample holds 200,000 to 250,000 clones, roughly 80% seen once. Specimen: peripheral blood. These receptors came from a man younger than 40 with active or convalescent COVID-19.

The chain links TRBV5-6 to TRBJ2-2; 8 nucleotides line up with TRBD1. V lost 6 bases and J lost 5; bases outside the gene matches: 6. Germline CDR1 reads SGHDT; CDR2 reads YYEEEE. The CDR3 runs to 14 residues. Here the CDR3 DNA reads TGTGCCAGCAAGAGGACAGGGAGAACCGGGGAGCTGTTTTTT. It codes for CASKRTGRTGELFF.

The rearrangement links TRBV5-8 to TRBJ1-5; D is undetermined. CDR1 and CDR2 (germline): SGHTS, YDEGEE. Trimming removed 3 bases at V and 5 bases at J, with 21 bases between. CDR3 length equals 17 residues. CDR3 loop: CASSSGGVPGVYQPQHF. The CDR3 DNA follows: TGTGCCAGCAGCTCCGGCGGGGTGCCCGGAGTGTATCAGCCCCAGCATTTT. The full variable domain, its missing parts supplied by reference TRBV5-8 and TRBJ1-5, is EAGVTQSPTHLIKTRGQQATLRCSPISGHTSVYWYQQALGLGLQFLLWYDEGEERNRGNFPPRFSGRQFPNYSSELNVNALELEDSALYLCASSSGGVPGVYQPQHFGDGTRLSIL.

The rearrangement joins TRBV13 to TRBJ2-5, with 8 bases matching TRBD1. The ends lost 5 bases at V and 14 bases at J; junction bases unmatched: 7. Germline assignment: CDR1 PRHDT and CDR2 FYEKMQ (reference sequence). The CDR3 covers 11 residues. The CDR3 coding sequence is TGTGCCAGCAGCGCAGGACAGGGAGCTTACTTC. Its protein product is CASSAGQGAYF.